These 21 T cell receptor beta chains originate from one sample sequenced in a study of shared clonotypes between healthy human individuals. The protocol was immunoSEQ multiplex PCR, while the TCRdb copy is restricted to in-frame clones and leaves out a portion. The profile shows about 2 million clones, approximately 94% of them singletons. Terminally differentiated effector memory CD45RA+ cells were left out of the naive CD8 fraction, which was CD45RO-negative and positively selected for CCR7. Sequenced material: naive CD8+ T cells sorted from blood. Receptor source: a young man in good health.

This chain connects TRBV7-6 to TRBJ2-7; perhaps D is TRBD1 or TRBD2 (5 bases each). CDR1 and CDR2 from the germline V gene are SGHVS and FNYEAQ. The CDR3 length is 14 residues. Trimming took 1 base from V and 7 from J, leaving 14 bases between them. CDR3 residues: CASSLGASEGEQYF. The DNA of the CDR3 is TGTGCCAGCAGCTTAGGGGCCAGCGAGGGGGAGCAGTACTTC.

With respect to this clone: In the same sample, other DNA sequences code for this CDR3. This chain's CDR3 is CASSLGAGAPYEQYF. The CDR3, as DNA: TGCGCCAGCAGCTTGGGGGCGGGGGCCCCCTACGAGCAGTACTTC. The gene calls are TRBV5-1 and TRBJ2-7; the D gene is possibly TRBD2 (7 bases). In germline, CDR1 is SGHRS, CDR2 YFSETQ. The CDR3 totals 15 residues. V was shortened by 0 bases and J by 2 bases, with 12 bases between the two germline ends. Based on the CDR3 plus reference TRBV5-1 and TRBJ2-7, the full variable domain is KAGVTQTPRYLIKTRGQQVTLSCSPISGHRSVSWYQQTPGQGLQFLFEYFSETQRNKGNFPGRFSGRQFSNSRSEMNVSTLELGDSALYLCASSLGAGAPYEQYFGPGTRLTVT.

This sequence joins TRBV4-2 and TRBJ2-7; D possibly corresponds to TRBD2 (6 bases). The CDR3 runs to 15 residues. With 1 base removed from V and 3 bases from J, the gap between germline ends came to 13 bases. Germline CDR1 reads LGHNA; CDR2 reads YNFKEQ. CDR3 residues: CASSQATGTGYEQYF. The CDR3 nucleotides are TGTGCCAGCAGCCAAGCTACCGGGACTGGCTACGAGCAGTACTTC.

The V and J genes are TRBV6-6 and TRBJ1-4; no clear D gene. The CDR3 extends over 15 amino acids. Trimming removed 5 bases from V and 3 bases from J, with 13 bases in between. Germline V lookup: CDR1 MNHNY, CDR2 SVGAGI (reference sequence). CDR3 DNA: TGTGCCAGCAGTCACCTCGGTGATCCTAATGAAAAACTGTTTTTT. It translates to CASSHLGDPNEKLFF.

This chain uses TRBV7-9 with TRBJ2-1, with a possible D match to TRBD2 (5 bases). V gave up 1 base and J gave up 5 bases, with 9 bases separating them. CDR1 SEHNR and CDR2 FQNEAQ come from the germline V gene (reference sequence). This CDR3 is 14 amino acids long. The CDR3, as DNA: TGTGCCAGCAGCTTAGAGACTACCAACAATGAGCAGTTCTTC. It is translated as CASSLETTNNEQFF.

In DNA form, the CDR3 reads TGTGCCTGGAGGGACTACAGGGACGTCGTGAACACTGAAGCTTTCTTT. It yields the protein CAWRDYRDVVNTEAFF. The chain joins TRBV30 to TRBJ1-1, with D perhaps matching TRBD1 (6 bases). This CDR3 is built from 16 residues. V was shortened by 3 bases and J by 0 bases, with 17 bases between the two germline ends. Germline V CDR1 and CDR2: GTSNPN, SVGIG (reference sequence).

V and J are TRBV11-2 and TRBJ2-2, with D possibly TRBD2 on 6 matching bases. Germline-derived CDR1 and CDR2 are SGHAT and FQNNGV. The CDR3 runs 14 residues. V was pared by 3 bases and J by 8 bases, with 13 bases between. DNA of the CDR3: TGTGCCAGCAGCTTGGGGACTGTCCAAGGGGAGCTGTTTTTT. Protein sequence: CASSLGTVQGELFF. The full variable domain, rest sourced from reference TRBV11-2 and TRBJ2-2, is EAGVAQSPRYKIIEKRQSVAFWCNPISGHATLYWYQQILGQGPKLLIQFQNNGVVDDSQLPKDRFSAERLKGVDSTLKIQPAKLEDSAVYLCASSLGTVQGELFFGEGSRLTVL.

CDR3 sequence (DNA): TGTGCCAGCAGCGGGACAGTCTCCTACGAGCAGTACTTC. Translation: CASSGTVSYEQYF. The chain employs TRBV2 and TRBJ2-7; TRBD1 aligns across 7 bases. The CDR3 covers 13 residues. Trimming took 6 bases from V and 0 from J; bases not matched to a gene: 2. CDR1 and CDR2 from the germline V gene are SNHLY and FYNNEI.

Details on this clone: The same CDR3 can be traced to other DNA sequences in this sample. CDR3 protein: CASSVGGQGLYEQYF. CDR3 nucleotide sequence: TGTGCCAGCAGCGTAGGGGGGCAGGGGTTATACGAGCAGTACTTC. The chain carries TRBV9 and TRBJ2-7; D is possibly TRBD1 (6 bases). The CDR3 totals 15 residues. Germline CDR1 and CDR2: SGDLS and YYNGEE. The ends were cut back, 0 bases at V and 4 bases at J, with 14 bases in the middle.

The rearrangement links TRBV5-5 to TRBJ2-7, with 8 bases aligning to TRBD1. From germline, CDR1 is SGHKS and CDR2 YYEKEE (reference sequence). This CDR3 has 14 residues. V lost 6 bases to trimming and J lost 4 bases; unmatched junction nucleotides: 9. CDR3 DNA: TGTGCCAGCACCCTCGGACAGGGTTATTACGAGCAGTACTTC. Its protein product is CASTLGQGYYEQYF.

V gene TRBV7-2 combines with J gene TRBJ2-7; tentative D call: TRBD1 (5 bases). With 1 base removed from V and 4 bases from J, the gap between germline ends came to 17 bases. The length of the CDR3 is 16 residues. Germline assignment: CDR1 SGHTA and CDR2 FQGNSA. DNA for the CDR3: TGTGCCAGCAGCTTAGATGCGGCGCAGGGTTTGTACGAGCAGTACTTC. Protein product: CASSLDAAQGLYEQYF.

The V call is TRBV7-6, the J call TRBJ2-5, with a possible D match to TRBD1 (6 bases). Between the trimmed V and J ends, which lost 1 base and 3 bases, there was a span of 12 bases. In germline, CDR1 is SGHVS, CDR2 FNYEAQ. The CDR3 contains 15 residues. CDR3 amino acids: CASSLDLPGEETQYF. The CDR3 DNA is TGTGCCAGCAGCTTAGACTTGCCAGGGGAAGAGACCCAGTACTTC. The complete variable domain, with remaining parts taken from reference TRBV7-6 and TRBJ2-5, reads GAGVSQSPRYKVTKRGQDVALRCDPISGHVSLYWYRQALGQGPEFLTYFNYEAQQDKSGLPNDRFSAERPEGSISTLTIQRTEQRDSAMYRCASSLDLPGEETQYFGPGTRLLVL.

V gene TRBV2 combines with J gene TRBJ2-7; 13 bases match TRBD2. Germline CDR1 reads SNHLY; CDR2 reads FYNNEI. This CDR3 contains 14 residues. The trim removed 8 bases at V and 5 bases at J, leaving 6 bases unmatched. CDR3 loop: CASGRLAGGHEQYF. DNA of the CDR3: TGTGCCAGCGGCCGACTAGCGGGAGGTCACGAGCAGTACTTC.

V and J are TRBV4-1 and TRBJ2-7; D might be TRBD2 (6 bases). CDR3 length equals 15 residues. Per germline, CDR1 MGHRA and CDR2 YSYEKL. The V end lost 2 bases, the J end lost 6 bases, and 17 bases lay between the germline ends. CDR3 region: CASSQFRDGGGEQYF. Here the CDR3 DNA reads TGCGCCAGCAGCCAATTTCGGGACGGGGGAGGCGAGCAGTACTTC.

The rearrangement uses TRBV6-5 and TRBJ1-2, with TRBD1 matching 10 bases. With 3 bases clipped from V and 8 bases from J, the junction kept 12 bases outside the gene matches. The CDR3 extends over 16 amino acids. Per germline, CDR1 MNHEY and CDR2 SVGAGI. As DNA, the CDR3 is TGTGCCAGCAGTTATTTAGGGACAGGGGAACCCGGCGGCTACACCTTC. Translated: CASSYLGTGEPGGYTF.

The rearrangement links TRBV5-1 to TRBJ2-1; D is perhaps TRBD1 or TRBD2 (5 bases each). Germline-derived CDR1 and CDR2 are SGHRS and YFSETQ. This CDR3 comprises 15 residues. The V end was cut by 0 bases, the J end by 10 bases, with 17 bases between. CDR3 nucleotides: TGCGCCAGCAGCTTGGCCGTGGGGGAGCCTACGGAGCAGTTCTTC. It is translated as CASSLAVGEPTEQFF.

This clone was picked up one time. J is TRBJ2-1 and V is TRBV29-1; the D gene could be TRBD1 or TRBD2 (5 bases each). Trimming took off 1 base at V and 2 bases at J, with 9 bases between the two ends. The CDR3 spans 14 residues. Germline CDR1 is SQVTM and CDR2 is ANQGSEA. The CDR3 nucleotides read TGCAGCGTTGAAGGTTGGGGGACCTACAATGAGCAGTTCTTC. Its protein product is CSVEGWGTYNEQFF.

In nucleotides, the CDR3 is TGTGCCAGCAGTGAAGAGGTAGCGGGACGTGGGCAGTTCTTC. Its protein is CASSEEVAGRGQFF. This rearrangement joins TRBV6-1 to TRBJ2-1, with 8 nucleotides matching TRBD2. The CDR3 is 14 amino acids. Per germline, CDR1 MNHNS and CDR2 SASEGT. J was trimmed by 12 bases and V by 1 base; bases with no gene match: 8.

Only one count was recorded for this clone. The chain employs TRBV16 and TRBJ2-2, with TRBD1 identical over 9 bases. The CDR3 runs 14 residues. Germline trimming cut 4 bases from V and 7 bases from J; bases unmatched to any gene: 4. The germline gives CDR1 KGHSY, CDR2 FQNENV. CDR3 protein: CASSPGTGIGELFF. The DNA for the CDR3 is TGTGCCAGCAGCCCCGGGACAGGGATCGGGGAGCTGTTTTTT.

This clone is a singleton in its sample. The chain carries TRBV30 and TRBJ1-2; possibly TRBD1 for D (5 bases). Trimming took 4 bases from V and 7 from J, leaving 16 bases between them. This CDR3 has 13 residues. From germline, CDR1 is GTSNPN and CDR2 SVGIG (reference sequence). The CDR3, as DNA: TGTGCCTGGACTTACGACAGTACGGTTGGCTACACCTTC. As protein: CAWTYDSTVGYTF.

The chain is built from TRBV7-9 and TRBJ2-7, with 8 bases identical to TRBD2. This CDR3 spans 15 amino acids. V lost 0 bases to trimming and J lost 7 bases; unmatched junction nucleotides: 8. Germline-derived CDR1 and CDR2 are SEHNR and FQNEAQ (reference sequence). Written as DNA, the CDR3 is TGTGCCAGCAGCTTAGCTAGCGGGACTCGCAGGGAGCAGTACTTC. Its translation: CASSLASGTRREQYF.